Listed below are T cell receptor beta chains from one sample, sequenced in a study of OX40 agonist ivuxolimab in advanced cancers. Generated by immunoSEQ multiplex PCR, the TCRdb table keeps only in-frame clones and is missing some. The sample carries fewer than 80,000 clones, approximately 81% recorded once. The source was CD4+ or CD8+ T cells sorted from blood, collected in a trial of the OX40 agonist ivuxolimab. Source of these receptors: an adult with an advanced solid tumor such as melanoma, head and neck, liver or kidney cancer. Each CDR3 is given with its conserved first and last residue. D genes are given only for firm matches. Only part of the rows carry a size: once, few, many, or a class if the clone is expanded.

J: TRBJ1-1; V: TRBV27; size: .; D: TRBD1; CDR3: CASRPWDRRNTEAFF; DNA: TGTGCCAGCAGGCCCTGGGACAGGAGGAACACTGAAGCTTTCTTT
J: TRBJ2-5; V: TRBV5-6; size: .; D: .; CDR3: CASSGQSETQYF; DNA: TGTGCCAGCAGCGGGCAGTCAGAGACCCAGTACTTC
J: TRBJ1-2; V: TRBV21-1; size: once; D: .; CDR3: CASSKYRGHLGYTF; DNA: TGTGCCAGCAGCAAATACAGGGGGCACTTAGGCTACACCTTC
J: TRBJ2-3; V: TRBV7-8; size: few; D: TRBD2; CDR3: CASSSHRTSGSSTDTQYF; DNA: TGTGCCAGCAGCTCACATCGGACTAGCGGTTCCAGCACAGATACGCAGTATTTT
J: TRBJ1-2; V: TRBV6-5; size: .; D: .; CDR3: CASSYSGGNGYGYTF; DNA: TGTGCCAGCAGTTACTCAGGAGGGAATGGCTATGGCTACACCTTC
J: TRBJ2-1; V: TRBV7-2; size: once; D: .; CDR3: CASSLVGAGDEQFF; DNA: TGTGCCAGCAGCTTAGTCGGGGCCGGCGATGAGCAGTTCTTC
J: TRBJ1-4; V: TRBV7-9; size: .; D: TRBD1; CDR3: CASSRRTGATNEKLFF; DNA: TGTGCCAGCAGCCGCCGGACAGGTGCAACTAATGAAAAACTGTTTTTT
J: TRBJ1-1; V: TRBV5-4; size: .; D: .; CDR3: CASSLITSGTEAFF; DNA: TGTGCCAGCAGCCTCATCACGTCGGGGACTGAAGCTTTCTTT
J: TRBJ1-2; V: TRBV7-8; size: .; D: .; CDR3: CASSLNRDGHGYTF; DNA: TGTGCCAGCAGCTTAAATCGGGACGGACATGGCTACACCTTC
J: TRBJ1-2; V: TRBV29-1; size: .; D: .; CDR3: CSVEDSWDTLYGYTF; DNA: TGCAGCGTTGAAGATTCGTGGGACACCCTCTATGGCTACACCTTC
J: TRBJ2-1; V: TRBV7-9; size: .; D: TRBD2; CDR3: CASSLDGGRAPYNEQFF; DNA: TGTGCCAGCAGCTTAGACGGCGGGAGGGCCCCCTACAATGAGCAGTTCTTC
J: TRBJ2-1; V: TRBV10-3; size: .; D: TRBD2; CDR3: CAISDLAGGRNEQFF; DNA: TGTGCCATCAGTGATTTAGCGGGAGGGAGGAATGAGCAGTTCTTC
J: TRBJ2-3; V: TRBV18; size: .; D: .; CDR3: CASSNGRSTDTQYF; DNA: TGTGCCAGCTCTAACGGCCGTAGCACAGATACGCAGTATTTT
J: TRBJ1-3; V: TRBV7-9; size: .; D: .; CDR3: CASSDSGNTIYF; DNA: TGTGCCAGCAGCGACTCTGGAAACACCATATATTTT
J: TRBJ1-1; V: TRBV19; size: .; D: .; CDR3: CASYRSGTVNTEAFF; DNA: TGTGCCAGCTATAGGTCGGGGACGGTGAACACTGAAGCTTTCTTT
J: TRBJ2-7; V: TRBV27; size: .; D: .; CDR3: CASSPLTRGPYEQYF; DNA: TGTGCCAGCAGTCCCCTGACCAGGGGTCCCTACGAGCAGTACTTC
J: TRBJ2-7; V: TRBV18; size: .; D: .; CDR3: CASSLQRYEQYF; DNA: TGTGCCAGCTCGTTACAGAGATACGAGCAGTACTTC
J: TRBJ1-6; V: TRBV7-9; size: .; D: .; CDR3: CASSLVRGKATAPLHF; DNA: TGTGCCAGCAGCTTAGTTCGGGGGAAGGCCACGGCACCCCTCCACTTT
J: TRBJ2-2; V: TRBV5-6; size: .; D: TRBD1; CDR3: CASSPDTGGTGELFF; DNA: TGTGCCAGCAGCCCAGATACAGGGGGCACCGGGGAGCTGTTTTTT
J: TRBJ1-4; V: TRBV5-1; size: .; D: .; CDR3: CASSLSSRGTEKLFF; DNA: TGCGCCAGCAGCTTGTCTAGCAGGGGTACTGAAAAACTGTTTTTT